The following is a TCR beta chain sequence with its context. The target antigen is unknown. This entry belongs to a study of somatic mutations in cytotoxic T cells in rheumatoid arthritis. Whole-study results and caveats: CD8+ clonality rose with age in rheumatoid arthritis patients, unlike in healthy controls.

The CDR3 loop spans 14 amino acids. Germline assignment: CDR1 MGHRA and CDR2 YSYEKL. Trimming removed 3 bases at V and 5 bases at J, with 13 bases between. The repertoire was sequenced with immunoSEQ multiplex PCR; TCRdb's copy has only in-frame clones and lacks some. Of about 16,000 clones in the sample, approximately 79% were seen once. The receptor was derived from an adult with rheumatoid arthritis. The sample taken for sequencing was CD8+ T cells sorted from blood. The rearrangement uses TRBV4-1 and TRBJ1-1; D gene ambiguous. This CDR3 is CASSHPPDRTEAFF. CDR3 bases: TGCGCCAGCAGCCACCCCCCGGATCGGACTGAAGCTTTCTTT.